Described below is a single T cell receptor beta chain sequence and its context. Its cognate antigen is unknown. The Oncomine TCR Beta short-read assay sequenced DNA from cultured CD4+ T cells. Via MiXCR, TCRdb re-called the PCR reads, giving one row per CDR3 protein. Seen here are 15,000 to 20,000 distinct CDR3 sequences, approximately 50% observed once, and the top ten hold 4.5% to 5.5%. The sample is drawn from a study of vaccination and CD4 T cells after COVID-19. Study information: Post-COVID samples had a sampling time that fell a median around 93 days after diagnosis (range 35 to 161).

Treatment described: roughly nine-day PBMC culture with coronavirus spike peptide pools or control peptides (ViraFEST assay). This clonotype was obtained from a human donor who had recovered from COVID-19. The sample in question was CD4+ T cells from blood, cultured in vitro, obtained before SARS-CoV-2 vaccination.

The CDR3 nucleotides are TGTGCCAGCAGCAGCGGGACAGATCCTTTCTCCGTTCCTCCGTTACGGGAGCTGTTTTTT. Translated, it gives CASSSGTDPFSVPPLRELFF. J is TRBJ2-2 and V is TRBV7-9; either TRBD1 or TRBD2 may supply D (7 bases each). Trimming removed 5 bases at V and 9 bases at J, with 34 bases between. The V gene's germline CDR1 is SEHNR and CDR2 FQNEAQ (reference sequence). The CDR3 is made up of 20 amino acids.